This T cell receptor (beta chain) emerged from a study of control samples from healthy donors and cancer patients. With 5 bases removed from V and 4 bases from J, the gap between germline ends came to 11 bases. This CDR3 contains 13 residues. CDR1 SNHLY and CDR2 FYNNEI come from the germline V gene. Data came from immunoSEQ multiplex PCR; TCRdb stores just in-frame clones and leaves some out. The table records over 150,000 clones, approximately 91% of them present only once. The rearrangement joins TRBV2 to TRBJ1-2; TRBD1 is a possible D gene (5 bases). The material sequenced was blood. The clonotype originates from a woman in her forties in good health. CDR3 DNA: TGTGCCAGCAGTTACAGGTACAGCTATGGCTACACCTTC. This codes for CASSYRYSYGYTF.